What follows describes a single T cell receptor (beta chain). Its antigen is as yet unknown. This sample was included in a study of a mutant IDH1 vaccine in newly diagnosed glioma. Study-level background: Vaccine administration was initiated 4-6 weeks following radiotherapy alone, or with temozolomide cycles. Receipt of radiotherapy, temozolomide, or both preceded the study, and most received both. Whole-study results and caveats: Detectable vaccine-induced immune responses arose in about 92% of patients.

The ends lost 4 bases at V and 3 bases at J; junction bases unmatched: 9. The CDR3 is made up of 15 amino acids. Per germline, CDR1 SGHTA and CDR2 FQGNSA. Produced via immunoSEQ multiplex PCR; TCRdb's table is partial and in-frame only. The repertoire consists of 25,000 to 30,000 clones, with around 80% occurring once and the leading ten covering 8.2%. Time point given: week 23, last vaccination. The vaccine gave 300 ug of a 20-mer mutant IDH1 peptide subcutaneously per dose. The sequencing used PBMCs, collected from a glioma patient whose treatment included an IDH1 peptide vaccine. The chain couples TRBV7-2 to TRBJ2-7; 7 bases fit TRBD2. The source is a young woman with glioma. CDR3 residues: CASSSSGAENYEQYF. DNA for the CDR3: TGTGCCAGCAGCTCCAGCGGGGCCGAGAACTACGAGCAGTACTTC.